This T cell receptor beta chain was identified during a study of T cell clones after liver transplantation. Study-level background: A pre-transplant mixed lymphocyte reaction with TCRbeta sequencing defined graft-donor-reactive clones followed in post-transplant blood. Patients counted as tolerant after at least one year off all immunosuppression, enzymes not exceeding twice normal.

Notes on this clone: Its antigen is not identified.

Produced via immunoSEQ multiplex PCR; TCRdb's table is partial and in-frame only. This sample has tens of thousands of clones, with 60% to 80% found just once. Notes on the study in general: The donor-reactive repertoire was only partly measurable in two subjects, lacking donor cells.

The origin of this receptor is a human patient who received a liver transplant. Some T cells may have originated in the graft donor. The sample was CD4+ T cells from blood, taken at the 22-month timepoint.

The chain's CDR3 is CASSVGASLAGGPDYEQYF. The CDR3 DNA sequence: TGTGCCAGCAGCGTAGGCGCCAGTTTAGCGGGGGGTCCGGACTACGAGCAGTACTTC. This chain joins TRBV9 and TRBJ2-7; 10 bases are a match to TRBD2. Trimming cost V 0 bases and J 3 bases; bases outside gene matches: 15. The germline CDR1 and CDR2 sequences are SGDLS and YYNGEE. The CDR3 has 19 residues.